The clone carrying this TCR beta chain was detected only once. Its antigen remains unknown. The CDR3 runs 15 residues. Trimming at V came to 6 bases and at J to 6 bases, leaving 11 bases not matched to a gene. These data belong to a study of T cell repertoires in cytomegalovirus infection. Study-level information: A matching HLA type, together with CMV infection, was signaled by public TCR beta signatures.

TCRdb independently ran MiXCR on the reads; one entry per CDR3 protein. The data hold some 480,000 distinct CDR3 sequences, with 33% observed a single time. The study's findings and limits: In two of eight donors, the top clonotype was HLA-C-restricted CMV-specific. Of the TCR beta families, the public ones yielded a cumulative frequency that identified carriers of CMV plus the relevant HLA.

The V and J genes are TRBV12-3 or TRBV12-4 and TRBJ2-4, with TRBD2 matching 7 bases. This receptor was taken from a human donor in good health (CMV status not recorded). Some clones in this sample may be carry-over from other donors' samples. The specimen was cultured PBMCs, collected from culture after CMV antigen stimulation. The DNA for the CDR3 is TGTGCCAGCAGACCATCCGGGGGGAAGGGAAACATTCAGTACTTC. Amino acids: CASRPSGGKGNIQYF.